Listed below are T cell receptor beta chains from one sample, sequenced in a study of blood T cell repertoires in COVID-19. Measured with immunoSEQ multiplex PCR; TCRdb has only the in-frame clones, and not every one. The sample yields about 58,000 clones, around 79% seen once. The sequenced material came from peripheral blood. The receptors stem from a human donor in a cohort sampled during active COVID-19. Both conserved end residues are part of each CDR3. Each record gives: D gene, CDR3 length, J gene, V gene, clone size, CDR3 protein, CDR3 DNA. A D gene is named only where the DNA matches it firmly. Clone size is not always given. Where it is, it says once, few, many or a class for expanded clones.

d_call: TRBD1; cdr3_length: 17; j_call: TRBJ1-2; v_call: TRBV14; clone_size: NA; cdr3_aa: CASSLGTGGREGYGYTF; cdr3_nt: TGTGCCAGCAGCCTAGGGACAGGGGGCCGAGAAGGGTATGGCTACACCTTC
d_call: TRBD1; cdr3_length: 16; j_call: TRBJ1-1; v_call: TRBV27; clone_size: NA; cdr3_aa: CASSPDPGTGGTEAFF; cdr3_nt: TGTGCCAGCAGCCCAGACCCGGGGACAGGGGGGACTGAAGCTTTCTTT
d_call: TRBD2; cdr3_length: 13; j_call: TRBJ2-1; v_call: TRBV4-3; clone_size: NA; cdr3_aa: CASSSGTRGVQFF; cdr3_nt: TGCGCCAGCAGCTCAGGGACTAGGGGGGTGCAGTTCTTC
d_call: TRBD1; cdr3_length: 16; j_call: TRBJ2-5; v_call: TRBV5-6; clone_size: NA; cdr3_aa: CASSWRTGWDQETQYF; cdr3_nt: TGTGCCAGCAGCTGGAGGACAGGTTGGGACCAAGAGACCCAGTACTTC
d_call: NA; cdr3_length: 14; j_call: TRBJ1-2; v_call: TRBV6-6; clone_size: NA; cdr3_aa: CASSSPTGGEGYTF; cdr3_nt: TGTGCCAGCAGTTCCCCGACTGGGGGGGAAGGCTACACCTTC
d_call: NA; cdr3_length: 11; j_call: TRBJ1-2; v_call: TRBV29-1; clone_size: once; cdr3_aa: CSAQNRDGYTF; cdr3_nt: TGCAGCGCCCAAAACAGGGATGGCTACACCTTC
d_call: NA; cdr3_length: 14; j_call: TRBJ2-7; v_call: TRBV18; clone_size: NA; cdr3_aa: CASSPPARDYEQYF; cdr3_nt: TGTGCCAGCTCACCACCGGCCAGGGACTACGAGCAGTACTTC
d_call: TRBD1; cdr3_length: 17; j_call: TRBJ1-6; v_call: TRBV2; clone_size: NA; cdr3_aa: CASSEGGRGQGLASLHF; cdr3_nt: TGTGCCAGCAGTGAAGGGGGCCGAGGACAGGGATTGGCGTCCCTCCACTTT
d_call: NA; cdr3_length: 14; j_call: TRBJ2-7; v_call: TRBV13; clone_size: NA; cdr3_aa: CASSLRGIPTEQYF; cdr3_nt: TGTGCCAGCAGCTTAAGAGGGATACCTACGGAGCAGTACTTC
d_call: NA; cdr3_length: 13; j_call: TRBJ2-7; v_call: TRBV28; clone_size: once; cdr3_aa: CASSTRVQGEQYF; cdr3_nt: TGTGCCAGCAGTACCCGGGTCCAGGGGGAGCAGTACTTC
d_call: NA; cdr3_length: 12; j_call: TRBJ2-1; v_call: TRBV7-9; clone_size: NA; cdr3_aa: CASNGGGDEQFF; cdr3_nt: TGTGCCAGTAATGGGGGAGGCGATGAGCAGTTCTTC
d_call: TRBD1; cdr3_length: 15; j_call: TRBJ1-6; v_call: TRBV13; clone_size: NA; cdr3_aa: CASSPDRGLNSPLHF; cdr3_nt: TGTGCCAGCAGCCCCGACAGGGGTCTTAATTCACCCCTCCACTTT
d_call: NA; cdr3_length: 16; j_call: TRBJ1-2; v_call: TRBV7-9; clone_size: NA; cdr3_aa: CASGHGGTKMDYGYTF; cdr3_nt: TGTGCCAGCGGACACGGGGGAACTAAAATGGACTATGGCTACACCTTC
d_call: NA; cdr3_length: 13; j_call: TRBJ1-1; v_call: TRBV7-8; clone_size: few; cdr3_aa: CASSLTLVSEAFF; cdr3_nt: TGTGCCAGCAGCTTAACTTTAGTGTCTGAAGCTTTCTTT
d_call: TRBD1; cdr3_length: 16; j_call: TRBJ2-7; v_call: TRBV4-2; clone_size: NA; cdr3_aa: CASSQGLDRAYYEQYF; cdr3_nt: TGTGCCAGCAGCCAAGGCCTGGACAGGGCCTACTACGAGCAGTACTTC
d_call: NA; cdr3_length: 14; j_call: TRBJ2-7; v_call: TRBV10-3; clone_size: NA; cdr3_aa: CAITGGSGTGEQYF; cdr3_nt: TGTGCCATCACGGGGGGCAGCGGGACGGGCGAGCAGTACTTC
d_call: TRBD2; cdr3_length: 16; j_call: TRBJ2-3; v_call: TRBV9; clone_size: NA; cdr3_aa: CASSVSGRAGRNTQYF; cdr3_nt: TGTGCCAGCAGCGTTAGCGGGAGGGCCGGGAGGAATACGCAGTATTTT
d_call: NA; cdr3_length: 13; j_call: TRBJ1-2; v_call: TRBV2; clone_size: NA; cdr3_aa: CASSMGGNYGYTF; cdr3_nt: TGTGCCAGCAGCATGGGGGGGAACTATGGCTACACCTTC
d_call: TRBD1; cdr3_length: 16; j_call: TRBJ2-7; v_call: TRBV7-2; clone_size: NA; cdr3_aa: CASSPTGTGGSYEQYF; cdr3_nt: TGTGCCAGCAGCCCGACCGGGACAGGGGGCTCCTACGAGCAGTACTTC
d_call: TRBD2; cdr3_length: 18; j_call: TRBJ2-6; v_call: TRBV10-2; clone_size: NA; cdr3_aa: CASALLAGGTGGANVLTF; cdr3_nt: TGCGCCAGCGCATTACTAGCGGGAGGAACAGGTGGGGCCAACGTCCTGACTTTC
d_call: NA; cdr3_length: 14; j_call: TRBJ1-6; v_call: TRBV19; clone_size: few; cdr3_aa: CASSSGEINSPLHF; cdr3_nt: TGTGCCAGTAGTTCCGGGGAAATTAATTCACCCCTCCACTTT
d_call: NA; cdr3_length: 13; j_call: TRBJ1-1; v_call: TRBV27; clone_size: NA; cdr3_aa: CASSLGEGTEAFF; cdr3_nt: TGTGCCAGCAGTCTGGGGGAGGGCACTGAAGCTTTCTTT
d_call: TRBD1; cdr3_length: 15; j_call: TRBJ1-5; v_call: TRBV27; clone_size: NA; cdr3_aa: CASSFADRSNQPQHF; cdr3_nt: TGTGCCAGCAGTTTTGCGGACAGGAGCAATCAGCCCCAGCATTTT
d_call: TRBD1; cdr3_length: 16; j_call: TRBJ2-2; v_call: TRBV6-6; clone_size: NA; cdr3_aa: CASSYTRQGATGELFF; cdr3_nt: TGTGCCAGCAGTTACACGAGGCAGGGGGCAACCGGGGAGCTGTTTTTT
d_call: NA; cdr3_length: 14; j_call: TRBJ1-2; v_call: TRBV28; clone_size: NA; cdr3_aa: CASWTLGRSSGYTF; cdr3_nt: TGTGCCAGCTGGACCCTAGGGAGGTCCTCTGGCTACACCTTC
d_call: NA; cdr3_length: 13; j_call: TRBJ1-1; v_call: TRBV30; clone_size: NA; cdr3_aa: CAWSVQDYTEAFF; cdr3_nt: TGTGCCTGGAGTGTACAGGATTACACTGAAGCTTTCTTT
d_call: TRBD2; cdr3_length: 13; j_call: TRBJ2-7; v_call: TRBV12-3/TRBV12-4; clone_size: NA; cdr3_aa: CASSLAGGNEQYF; cdr3_nt: TGTGCCAGCAGTCTAGCGGGGGGGAACGAGCAGTACTTC
d_call: TRBD2; cdr3_length: 15; j_call: TRBJ2-3; v_call: TRBV7-9; clone_size: NA; cdr3_aa: CASSFSGSSGDTQYF; cdr3_nt: TGTGCCAGCAGCTTTAGCGGGAGTAGCGGCGATACGCAGTATTTT
d_call: TRBD1; cdr3_length: 16; j_call: TRBJ2-7; v_call: TRBV11-2; clone_size: NA; cdr3_aa: CASSPSPTGSFSEQYF; cdr3_nt: TGTGCCAGCAGCCCGAGCCCGACAGGGTCTTTCTCCGAGCAGTACTTC
d_call: TRBD1; cdr3_length: 14; j_call: TRBJ2-7; v_call: TRBV18; clone_size: NA; cdr3_aa: CASSPRQGTYEQYF; cdr3_nt: TGTGCCAGCTCACCACGACAGGGAACCTACGAGCAGTACTTC
d_call: TRBD2; cdr3_length: 16; j_call: TRBJ2-7; v_call: TRBV6-2/TRBV6-3; clone_size: NA; cdr3_aa: CASSSVLLAGGYEQYF; cdr3_nt: TGTGCCAGCAGTTCCGTCCTTCTAGCGGGAGGGTACGAGCAGTACTTC
d_call: NA; cdr3_length: 14; j_call: TRBJ2-7; v_call: TRBV3-1/TRBV3-2; clone_size: few; cdr3_aa: CASSAWAHSYEQYF; cdr3_nt: TGTGCCAGCAGTGCGTGGGCCCACTCCTACGAGCAGTACTTC
d_call: TRBD1; cdr3_length: 14; j_call: TRBJ1-5; v_call: TRBV6-6; clone_size: NA; cdr3_aa: CASSTGQGGQPQHF; cdr3_nt: TGTGCCAGCAGTACGGGACAGGGAGGTCAGCCCCAGCATTTT
d_call: NA; cdr3_length: 14; j_call: TRBJ1-4; v_call: TRBV15; clone_size: NA; cdr3_aa: CATMEGLVSEKLFF; cdr3_nt: TGTGCCACCATGGAGGGACTTGTGAGTGAAAAACTGTTTTTT
d_call: NA; cdr3_length: 15; j_call: TRBJ1-5; v_call: TRBV18; clone_size: many; cdr3_aa: CALIRGERGNQPQHF; cdr3_nt: TGTGCCCTCATCCGGGGGGAAAGAGGCAATCAGCCCCAGCATTTT
d_call: NA; cdr3_length: 13; j_call: TRBJ2-7; v_call: TRBV27; clone_size: NA; cdr3_aa: CASSGDLTYEQYF; cdr3_nt: TGTGCCAGCAGTGGGGACTTAACCTACGAGCAGTACTTC
d_call: TRBD1; cdr3_length: 14; j_call: TRBJ1-2; v_call: TRBV6-5; clone_size: few; cdr3_aa: CAGGTGGYIHGYTF; cdr3_nt: TGTGCCGGGGGGACAGGGGGCTATATCCATGGCTACACCTTC
d_call: NA; cdr3_length: 13; j_call: TRBJ1-2; v_call: TRBV6-5; clone_size: NA; cdr3_aa: CASSYSGEYGYTF; cdr3_nt: TGTGCCAGCAGTTACTCCGGGGAGTATGGCTACACCTTC
d_call: TRBD2; cdr3_length: 16; j_call: TRBJ2-7; v_call: TRBV3-1/TRBV3-2; clone_size: NA; cdr3_aa: CASSQGAFGGGYEQYF; cdr3_nt: TGTGCCAGCAGCCAAGGGGCTTTCGGGGGAGGGTACGAGCAGTACTTC
d_call: TRBD2; cdr3_length: 16; j_call: TRBJ2-3; v_call: TRBV2; clone_size: NA; cdr3_aa: CASSDAGLAGGDTQYF; cdr3_nt: TGTGCCAGCAGTGACGCGGGACTAGCGGGGGGAGATACGCAGTATTTT
d_call: TRBD2; cdr3_length: 17; j_call: TRBJ2-1; v_call: TRBV2; clone_size: NA; cdr3_aa: CASRDRAPGLVYNEQFF; cdr3_nt: TGTGCCAGCAGAGACCGGGCTCCGGGACTAGTCTACAATGAGCAGTTCTTC
d_call: TRBD1; cdr3_length: 17; j_call: TRBJ1-6; v_call: TRBV5-1; clone_size: NA; cdr3_aa: CASSLEPGGARPSPLHF; cdr3_nt: TGCGCCAGCAGCTTGGAACCAGGGGGCGCGAGACCTTCACCCCTCCACTTT
d_call: NA; cdr3_length: 13; j_call: TRBJ1-2; v_call: TRBV18; clone_size: few; cdr3_aa: CASSLDSRTGYTF; cdr3_nt: TGTGCCAGCTCACTAGACAGCAGGACGGGCTACACCTTC
d_call: NA; cdr3_length: 13; j_call: TRBJ1-5; v_call: TRBV6-5; clone_size: few; cdr3_aa: CASSYTGAQPQHF; cdr3_nt: TGTGCCAGCAGTTACACCGGAGCCCAGCCCCAGCATTTT
d_call: NA; cdr3_length: 13; j_call: TRBJ2-7; v_call: TRBV27; clone_size: NA; cdr3_aa: CASSFSRRAEQYF; cdr3_nt: TGTGCCAGCAGTTTCTCTAGACGAGCCGAGCAGTACTTC
d_call: NA; cdr3_length: 15; j_call: TRBJ2-7; v_call: TRBV12-1; clone_size: NA; cdr3_aa: CASSSRLAGFYEQYF; cdr3_nt: TGTGCCAGCAGCTCCCGACTAGCGGGATTTTACGAGCAGTACTTC
d_call: NA; cdr3_length: 14; j_call: TRBJ2-7; v_call: TRBV27; clone_size: NA; cdr3_aa: CASTSGQGRYEQYF; cdr3_nt: TGTGCCAGCACTAGCGGACAGGGAAGATACGAGCAGTACTTC